Following are 14 T cell receptor beta chains from one sample sequenced in a study of early T cells in non-severe SARS-CoV-2 infection. TCRdb re-called the 5' RACE reads through MiXCR, storing one row per CDR3 protein. Among 120,000 or so distinct CDR3 sequences listed, 10% to 15% were seen once. Sample: whole blood, taken at baseline. These TCRs come from an adult who was a healthcare worker with PCR-confirmed SARS-CoV-2 infection or an uninfected control (not recorded which).

This clonotype was seen more than once but under ten times. The J gene is TRBJ2-5, the V gene TRBV20-1; a weak D match, TRBD1 (5 bases). The CDR3 contains 14 residues. V lost 3 bases to trimming and J lost 5 bases, with 16 bases between them. CDR1 DFQATT and CDR2 SNEGSKA come from the germline V gene (reference sequence). In DNA form, the CDR3 reads TGCAGTGCTAGCGCAAGACAGACCGAGGAGACCCAGTACTTC. Amino acid sequence: CSASARQTEETQYF.

There are a few counts of this clonotype. The V and J genes are TRBV6-5 and TRBJ1-2; 7 nucleotides line up with TRBD1. V dropped 2 bases and J dropped 0; count of bases not matched to a gene: 27. Germline loops: CDR1 MNHEY, CDR2 SVGAGI. The CDR3 has 23 residues. As DNA, the CDR3 is TGTGCCAGCAGTTACCGTAAATACAATCTAGGACAGGAATCGGAAATTTCTAACTATGGCTACACCTTC. Residues: CASSYRKYNLGQESEISNYGYTF.

This clonotype has only a few counts. The J gene is TRBJ1-1, the V gene TRBV6-1, with D perhaps matching TRBD1 (5 bases). Per germline, CDR1 MNHNS and CDR2 SASEGT. The CDR3 runs 14 residues. Trimming took off 1 base at V and 7 bases at J, with 13 bases between the two ends. CDR3 nucleotides: TGTGCCAGCAGTGAAGGTCCAGGGAGGGTTGAAGCTTTCTTT. Its translation: CASSEGPGRVEAFF.

This clonotype was counted only a few times. The J gene is TRBJ2-3, the V gene TRBV5-1, with 9 bases that match TRBD2. The length of the CDR3 is 16 residues. With 2 bases clipped from V and 2 bases from J, the junction kept 6 bases outside the gene matches. CDR1 is SGHRS and CDR2 is YFSETQ in the germline V gene. CDR3 DNA: TGCGCCAGCAGCTTTGGAGCGGGGGGTTTCACAGATACGCAGTATTTT. Translated, it gives CASSFGAGGFTDTQYF. The full variable domain, with the rest looked up from reference TRBV5-1 and TRBJ2-3, is KAGVTQTPRYLIKTRGQQVTLSCSPISGHRSVSWYQQTPGQGLQFLFEYFSETQRNKGNFPGRFSGRQFSNSRSEMNVSTLELGDSALYLCASSFGAGGFTDTQYFGPGTRLTVL.

In this sample, this clonotype turned up many times. This chain links TRBV2 with TRBJ2-1; TRBD2 matches 7 bases. J was trimmed by 3 bases and V by 5 bases; bases with no gene match: 7. The CDR3 consists of 15 residues. Germline CDR1 and CDR2: SNHLY and FYNNEI. The CDR3: CASSPQLAVYNEQFF. CDR3 nucleotide sequence: TGTGCCAGCAGTCCCCAGCTAGCGGTCTACAATGAGCAGTTCTTC.

The chain combines TRBV7-3 with TRBJ1-2; D remains ambiguous. Germline CDR1 SGHTA, CDR2 FQGTGA. The length of the CDR3 is 13 residues. The V gene lost 1 base and the J gene lost 4 bases, with 7 bases spanning the gap. CDR3 nucleotides: TGTGCCAGCAGCTTAAACGGGTTCTATGGCTACACCTTC. Its protein product is CASSLNGFYGYTF.

This clonotype was detected a few times. The V gene is TRBV30, the J gene TRBJ1-1, with D possibly TRBD1 on 5 matching bases. Per the germline V gene, CDR1 is GTSNPN and CDR2 is SVGIG (reference sequence). The CDR3 loop spans 12 amino acids. V lost 0 bases to trimming and J lost 10 bases, with 12 bases between them. CDR3 in amino acids: CAWSVLGTGAFF. In DNA form, the CDR3 reads TGTGCCTGGAGTGTACTGGGGACGGGAGCTTTCTTT. Drawing the rest from reference TRBV30 and TRBJ1-1, the complete variable domain is SQTIHQWPATLVQPVGSPLSLECTVEGTSNPNLYWYRQAAGRGLQLLFYSVGIGQISSEVPQNLSASRPQDRQFILSSKKLLLSDSGFYLCAWSVLGTGAFFGQGTRLTVV.

The chain uses TRBV11-2 and TRBJ2-7, with 8 bases matching TRBD2. The junction had 8 bases not matched to a gene; V was cut back by 3 bases and J by 4 bases. Germline V gives CDR1 SGHAT, CDR2 FQNNGV. The CDR3 runs 15 residues. CDR3 region: CASSFNAGGAYEQYF. In nucleotides, the CDR3 is TGTGCCAGCAGCTTTAACGCGGGAGGCGCTTACGAGCAGTACTTC.

In this sample, this clonotype turned up a few times. CDR3 coding DNA: TGTGCCAGTAGTACGCTCCGGGACAGGGGATCGGTGCAGTACTTC. Protein sequence: CASSTLRDRGSVQYF. This chain connects TRBV19 to TRBJ2-5; 10 bases fit TRBD1. V was pared by 4 bases and J by 11 bases, with 13 bases of the junction left unmatched. The V gene's germline CDR1 is LNHDA and CDR2 SQIVND (reference sequence). This CDR3 region has 15 residues. Supplemented by reference TRBV19 and TRBJ2-5, the full variable domain reads DGGITQSPKYLFRKEGQNVTLSCEQNLNHDAMYWYRQDPGQGLRLIYYSQIVNDFQKGDIAEGYSVSREKKESFPLTVTSAQKNPTAFYLCASSTLRDRGSVQYFGPGTRLLVL.

The CDR3 here is CASRTTSGTSYEQYF. The CDR3 bases are TGTGCCAGCAGAACCACTAGCGGGACCTCCTACGAGCAGTACTTC. The rearrangement uses TRBV11-2 and TRBJ2-7; 10 nucleotides agree with TRBD2. Germline CDR1 and CDR2: SGHAT and FQNNGV. Unmatched junction bases numbered 5, after V lost 6 bases and J lost 0 bases. The CDR3 sequence is 15 residues long.

The sample holds many counts of this clonotype. This rearrangement joins TRBV11-3 to TRBJ1-2, with D unresolved. CDR1 is SGHNT, CDR2 YENEEA, per germline. V shed 1 base and J shed 6 bases, with 6 bases lying between them. The CDR3 consists of 12 residues. This chain's CDR3 is CASSLGGNGYTF. The CDR3 DNA follows: TGTGCCAGCAGCTTAGGAGGGAATGGCTACACCTTC.

The chain employs TRBV7-9 and TRBJ2-1, with TRBD1 matching 9 bases. Germline trimming cut 3 bases from V and 4 bases from J; bases unmatched to any gene: 4. The CDR3 loop spans 15 amino acids. In germline, CDR1 is SEHNR, CDR2 FQNEAQ (reference sequence). CDR3 coding DNA: TGTGCCAGCAGCTTTACAGGGGGCCCGTACAATGAGCAGTTCTTC. Translated, it gives CASSFTGGPYNEQFF.

This clonotype was counted at least ten times. This rearrangement joins TRBV30 to TRBJ1-4; D gene unclear. Germline CDR1 is GTSNPN and CDR2 is SVGIG (reference sequence). CDR3 length: 16 residues. Trimming shortened V by 2 bases and J by 0 bases, and 13 bases separated the two germline ends. The CDR3: CAWSLRLPPTNEKLFF. The CDR3 DNA follows: TGTGCCTGGAGTCTAAGACTGCCACCAACTAATGAAAAACTGTTTTTT.

This clonotype was counted only a few times. The chain employs TRBV6-6 and TRBJ2-1, with 9 nucleotides matching TRBD2. CDR3 size: 16 residues. Germline CDR1 reads MNHNY; CDR2 reads SVGAGI (reference sequence). The V gene end was trimmed by 2 bases and the J gene end by 4 bases; junction bases not matched to a gene: 6. CDR3 protein: CASSYDSGRSYNEQFF. The CDR3 DNA follows: TGTGCCAGCAGTTACGACAGCGGGAGGTCGTACAATGAGCAGTTCTTC.